This T cell receptor beta chain is drawn from a study of blood T cell repertoires in COVID-19. The CDR3 spans 13 residues. CDR1 is MNHEY and CDR2 is SVGAGI in the germline V gene. Unmatched junction bases numbered 7, after V lost 8 bases and J lost 4 bases. Only in-frame clones appear in the TCRdb table, and some are missing; sequencing was by immunoSEQ multiplex PCR. The sample lists around 140,000 clones; approximately 82% were seen once. The sample comprised peripheral blood. This receptor was obtained from a man in his 60s with active or convalescent COVID-19. This chain joins TRBV6-5 and TRBJ2-7; TRBD1 matches at 8 bases. CDR3 DNA sequence: TGTGCCAGCGCTGGGACAGGCCCGTACGAGCAGTACTTC. Amino acids: CASAGTGPYEQYF.